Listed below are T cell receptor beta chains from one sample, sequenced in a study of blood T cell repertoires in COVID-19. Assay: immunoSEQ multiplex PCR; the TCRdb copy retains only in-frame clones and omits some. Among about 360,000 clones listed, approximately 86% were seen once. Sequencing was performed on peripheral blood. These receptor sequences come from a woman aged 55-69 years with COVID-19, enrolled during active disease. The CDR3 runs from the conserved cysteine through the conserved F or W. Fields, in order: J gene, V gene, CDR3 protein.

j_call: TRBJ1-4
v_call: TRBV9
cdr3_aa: CASSVEREPTEKLFF

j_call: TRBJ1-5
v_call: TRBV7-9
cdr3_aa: CVVGHDNQPQHF

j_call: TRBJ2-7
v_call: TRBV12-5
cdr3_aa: CASGSGLLEQYF

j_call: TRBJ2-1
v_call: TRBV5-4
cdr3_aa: CASSSGQGVYNEQFF

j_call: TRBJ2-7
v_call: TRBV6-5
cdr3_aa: CASSYGQGVGEQYF

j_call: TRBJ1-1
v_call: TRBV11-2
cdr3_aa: CASSSGARRAEAFF

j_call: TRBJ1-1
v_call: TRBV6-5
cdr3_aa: CATSGGRDTEAFF

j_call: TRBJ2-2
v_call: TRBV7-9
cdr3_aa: CASSSLAGGPIGELFF

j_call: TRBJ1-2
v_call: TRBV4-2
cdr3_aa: CASSQVSLGYTF

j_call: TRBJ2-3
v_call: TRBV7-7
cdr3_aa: CASSLSASTDTQYF

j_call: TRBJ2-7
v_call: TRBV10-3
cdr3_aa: CAIKEGLAGVEQYF

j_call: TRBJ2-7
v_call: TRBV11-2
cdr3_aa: CASSRTADTYEQYF